The 18 T cell receptor beta chains given below trace back to one sample, sequenced in a study of identical twins. TCRdb reprocessed the 5' RACE reads via MiXCR and lists one record per CDR3 protein. The sample has 510,000 or so distinct CDR3 sequences; roughly 15% are singletons. The sample was also reused in another study, on yellow fever vaccine responses in identical twins.

Material for sequencing was CD4+ T cells sorted from blood. The receptors come from a woman younger than 35 in good health.

The J gene is TRBJ2-2, the V gene TRBV5-6; 8 positions match TRBD2. Germline CDR1 and CDR2: SGHDT and YYEEEE. The CDR3 extends over 14 amino acids. J was trimmed by 4 bases and V by 4 bases; bases with no gene match: 3. CDR3 residues: CASSHSGVTGELFF. CDR3 bases: TGTGCCAGCAGCCATAGCGGGGTCACCGGGGAGCTGTTTTTT.

This clonotype has a count of ten or more. CDR3 residues: CASSFGGSGNTIYF. The CDR3 DNA follows: TGTGCCAGCAGCTTCGGGGGATCTGGAAACACCATATATTTT. The chain uses TRBV3-1 and TRBJ1-3; a possible D gene is TRBD1 (5 bases). Germline CDR1 is LGHDT and CDR2 is YNNKEL (reference sequence). The CDR3 length is 14 residues. Trimming stripped 5 bases from V and 1 base from J, with 9 bases between. Full variable domain (outside the CDR3, taken from reference TRBV3-1 and TRBJ1-3): DTAVSQTPKYLVTQMGNDKSIKCEQNLGHDTMYWYKQDSKKFLKIMFSYNNKELIINETVPNRFSPKSPDKAHLNLHINSLELGDSAVYFCASSFGGSGNTIYFGEGSWLTVV.

The chain has TRBV10-2 and TRBJ2-7; no clear D gene. This CDR3 spans 15 amino acids. V was pared by 3 bases and J by 0 bases, with 12 bases between. Germline CDR1 is WSHSY and CDR2 is SAAADI. The CDR3, as DNA: TGCGCCAGCAGTGAAAACGGATTGAGCTCCTACGAGCAGTACGTC. Encoded protein: CASSENGLSSYEQYV.

Only a few counts were recorded for this clonotype. This chain uses TRBV2 with TRBJ2-7; 11 positions agree with TRBD2. CDR1 is SNHLY, CDR2 FYNNEI, per germline. J was trimmed by 4 bases and V by 6 bases; bases with no gene match: 8. This CDR3 region has 15 residues. Here the CDR3 reads CASSVRGTSGYEQYF. The DNA for the CDR3 is TGTGCCAGCAGCGTCCGTGGGACTAGCGGATACGAGCAGTACTTC.

Many counts were recorded for this clonotype. The chain combines TRBV7-9 with TRBJ1-1; D remains ambiguous. Trimming cost V 3 bases and J 0 bases, with 5 bases left between them. Germline loops: CDR1 SEHNR, CDR2 FQNEAQ (reference sequence). The CDR3 totals 13 residues. The CDR3 loop reads CASSFDLNTEAFF. CDR3 DNA: TGTGCCAGCAGCTTCGACTTGAACACTGAAGCTTTCTTT.

This clonotype was seen a handful of times. The rearrangement uses TRBV28 and TRBJ1-6; TRBD1 matches 7 bases. Germline CDR1 is MDHEN and CDR2 is SYDVKM. This CDR3 spans 16 amino acids. The V gene end was trimmed by 5 bases and the J gene end by 1 base; junction bases not matched to a gene: 5. This CDR3 reads CASSHRGSSYNSPLHF. In DNA, the CDR3 is TGTGCCAGCAGTCACAGGGGTTCGTCCTATAATTCACCCCTCCACTTT.

This clonotype was seen many times. This chain uses TRBV5-1 with TRBJ2-2; D remains unclear. The V end lost 5 bases, the J end lost 1 base, and 6 bases lay between the germline ends. This CDR3 has 13 residues. In germline, CDR1 is SGHRS, CDR2 YFSETQ. DNA of the CDR3: TGCGCCAGCAGACGTGGGAACACCGGGGAGCTGTTTTTT. Its protein is CASRRGNTGELFF.

With regard to this clonotype: At one end, the junction sequence differs from germline, possibly due to a read error. The chain uses TRBV12-3 or TRBV12-4 and TRBJ2-3; no firm D call. The CDR3 totals 12 residues. Here the CDR3 reads CAGSLVTDTQYF. CDR3 coding DNA: TGTGCCGGCAGTTTGGTCACAGATACGCAGTATTTT.

This clonotype was seen only a few times. The chain carries TRBV5-5 and TRBJ2-4, with D tentatively TRBD2 (5 bases). V was pared by 2 bases and J by 1 base, with 10 bases between. This CDR3 spans 15 amino acids. Germline V lookup: CDR1 SGHKS, CDR2 YYEKEE (reference sequence). The CDR3 sequence is CASSFPGKAKNIQYF. The DNA for the CDR3 is TGTGCCAGCAGCTTCCCCGGGAAGGCCAAAAACATTCAGTACTTC.

V usage is TRBV28 and J usage is TRBJ2-2; 8 bases fit TRBD2. The CDR3 consists of 16 residues. Per germline, CDR1 MDHEN and CDR2 SYDVKM. Germline trimming cut 7 bases from V and 6 bases from J; bases unmatched to any gene: 13. CDR3 protein: CASTQGLAGSPGELFF. The CDR3 DNA follows: TGTGCCAGCACCCAGGGTCTAGCGGGTTCACCCGGGGAGCTGTTTTTT.

This clonotype was found a few times. This chain connects TRBV5-1 to TRBJ2-5, with a tentative D call TRBD2 (6 bases). CDR1 and CDR2 from the germline V gene are SGHRS and YFSETQ. The ends were cut back, 4 bases at V and 5 bases at J, with 15 bases in the middle. The CDR3 has 14 amino acids. CDR3 protein: CASSLGSWVETQYF. The CDR3 DNA reads TGCGCCAGCAGCCTCGGGAGCTGGGTGGAGACCCAGTACTTC.

Note on this clonotype: The CDR3 end shows no conserved phenylalanine or tryptophan, and so a read error is likely. The chain is built from TRBV7-3 and TRBJ2-3, with a weak D call TRBD2 (5 bases). V was clipped by 3 bases and J by 5 bases, with 12 bases between them. The V gene's germline CDR1 is SGHTA and CDR2 FQGTGA. The CDR3 spans 14 residues. The CDR3, as DNA: TGTGCCAGCAGCTTGGCCGGGATTGGAGATACGCAGTATTCT. Translated, it gives CASSLAGIGDTQYS.

This clonotype was seen a few times. The genes are TRBV6-5 and TRBJ2-2; 8 nucleotides agree with TRBD1. Germline values: CDR1 MNHEY, CDR2 SVGAGI. CDR3 length: 17 amino acids. The trim removed 2 bases at V and 6 bases at J, leaving 11 bases unmatched. The DNA of the CDR3 is TGTGCCAGCAGTTACGGTTCCGGGACAGGCGGGTCCGGGGAGCTGTTTTTT. Its translation is CASSYGSGTGGSGELFF.

The V gene is TRBV4-1, the J gene TRBJ2-3, with 12 bases lining up with TRBD2. In germline, CDR1 is MGHRA, CDR2 YSYEKL. V was clipped by 1 base and J by 9 bases; unmatched bases: 8. This CDR3 is built from 16 residues. The CDR3 region has the DNA TGCGCCAGCAGCCAAGCCACTAGCGGGGGGAAGAGGACGCAGTATTTT. Translation gives CASSQATSGGKRTQYF.

This clonotype occurred a few times. V and J are TRBV5-5 and TRBJ2-5, with TRBD1 identical over 9 bases. The junction had 5 bases not matched to a gene; V was cut back by 2 bases and J by 3 bases. In germline, CDR1 is SGHKS, CDR2 YYEKEE (reference sequence). The CDR3 has 15 residues. The CDR3 is CASSFERTGEETQYF. CDR3 DNA sequence: TGTGCCAGCAGCTTCGAGAGGACAGGGGAAGAGACCCAGTACTTC. Full variable domain (rest looked up from reference TRBV5-5 and TRBJ2-5): DAGVTQSPTHLIKTRGQQVTLRCSPISGHKSVSWYQQVLGQGPQFIFQYYEKEERGRGNFPDRFSARQFPNYSSELNVNALLLGDSALYLCASSFERTGEETQYFGPGTRLLVL.

This clonotype was seen a handful of times. In DNA, the CDR3 is TGCGCCAGCAGCTTGGAGGCCAAAAACATTCAGTACTTC. This sequence encodes CASSLEAKNIQYF. The rearrangement uses TRBV5-1 and TRBJ2-4; no firm D call. Germline V gene data show CDR1 as SGHRS and CDR2 as YFSETQ. The germline V and J ends were trimmed by 0 bases and 1 base, with 2 bases remaining between them. There are 13 residues in the CDR3.

The gene calls are TRBV5-6 and TRBJ2-7; 8 nucleotides agree with TRBD1. The V segment lost 2 bases and the J segment 4 bases; nucleotides outside the gene matches: 11. The CDR3 runs to 16 residues. Germline V gene lookup returns CDR1 SGHDT and CDR2 YYEEEE. In nucleotides, the CDR3 is TGTGCCAGCAGCTTCCCTCGGACAGGGATACGTTACGAGCAGTACTTC. Its translation: CASSFPRTGIRYEQYF.

This clonotype was counted ten times or more. The chain links TRBV5-1 to TRBJ2-1, with 10 nucleotides matching TRBD1. Trimming cost V 5 bases and J 4 bases; bases outside gene matches: 6. The germline V gene has CDR1 SGHRS and CDR2 YFSETQ. The CDR3 runs to 15 residues. CDR3 region: CASSPGTGVYNEQFF. Written as DNA, the CDR3 is TGCGCCAGCAGTCCCGGGACAGGGGTTTACAATGAGCAGTTCTTC.